This T cell receptor (beta chain) came from a study of cytomegalovirus exposure and HLA in healthy donors. There are 15 residues in the CDR3. Looked up from germline, CDR1 is LNHDA and CDR2 is SQIVND (reference sequence). The V segment lost 5 bases and the J segment 6 bases; nucleotides outside the gene matches: 7. Broader study findings: Data from an earlier analysis indicated that most TCR beta V segments were productive either about 90% or about 30% of the time.

A few counts support this clone. The antigen is undetermined. The PCR used 60 Vbeta and 13 Jbeta primers. Libraries were prepared by immunoSEQ multiplex PCR; TCRdb keeps only in-frame clonotypes and omits some of them. The profile covers around 120,000 clones, with roughly 80% appearing a single time and 2.5% to 3.5% taken by the ten largest. The chain recombines TRBV19 with TRBJ1-6; 7 bases agree with TRBD1. Source material: PBMCs. The sequence came from a middle-aged woman in good health and CMV-seropositive. The DNA for the CDR3 is TGTGCCAGTAGTTCCTACGCAGGGGGTAATTCACCCCTCCACTTT. Amino acid sequence: CASSSYAGGNSPLHF.